This T cell receptor (beta chain) stems from a study of blood T cell repertoires in COVID-19. The V end was cut by 5 bases, the J end by 4 bases, with 20 bases between. Looked up from germline, CDR1 is SGHAT and CDR2 is FQNNGV. The CDR3 extends over 16 amino acids. Data came from immunoSEQ multiplex PCR; TCRdb stores just in-frame clones and leaves some out. The sample yields 200,000 or so clones, around nine tenths seen once. The sequence derives from a man aged 25-40 years in a cohort exposed to, infected with or recovered from COVID-19 (not recorded which). Sample: PBMCs or T cells enriched from blood (not recorded which). The rearrangement links TRBV11-2 to TRBJ1-2; D may be TRBD1 (6 bases). The CDR3: CASSRNSGQGLYGYTF. The CDR3 DNA is TGTGCCAGCAGCCGAAACTCAGGGCAGGGGCTCTATGGCTACACCTTC.